Listed below are T cell receptor beta chains from one sample, sequenced in a study of shared clonotypes between healthy human individuals. Profiled with immunoSEQ multiplex PCR; TCRdb holds only in-frame clones, not every one. Among 1,400,000 or so clones listed, 98% to 99% were seen once. The sample taken for sequencing was naive CD4+ T cells sorted from blood. The receptors stem from a man younger than 40 in good health. Both conserved end residues are part of each CDR3. Each record gives: J gene, V gene, D gene, clone size, CDR3 DNA, CDR3 protein. The D gene is left open where the match is weak. Part of the rows lack a size; the others show once, few, many or a class for expanded clones.

TRBJ2-1,TRBV28,TRBD2,NA,TGTGCCAGCAGTGACAGCGGGAGGGCCCGCAATGAGCAGTTCTTC,CASSDSGRARNEQFF
TRBJ1-4,TRBV2,TRBD1,NA,TGTGCCAGCAGCCGGGACAGGGGGACGATTGAAAAACTGTTTTTT,CASSRDRGTIEKLFF
TRBJ2-7,TRBV4-1,TRBD2,NA,TGCGCCAGCAGCCACCGGGGAGGGACTAGCAATTGGGGTCAGCACGAGCAGTACTTC,CASSHRGGTSNWGQHEQYF
TRBJ2-1,TRBV2,TRBD2,NA,TGTGCCAGCAGTGATCAGGGACTAGGAAGGGATGAGCAGTTCTTC,CASSDQGLGRDEQFF
TRBJ2-3,TRBV5-1,TRBD2,once,TGCGCCAGCAGCTTGGACCCAACTAGCGGGGGCACAGATACGCAGTATTTT,CASSLDPTSGGTDTQYF
TRBJ2-7,TRBV4-1,NA,NA,TGCGCCAGCAGCTTCCGACTCACCGCCTACGAGCAGTACTTC,CASSFRLTAYEQYF
TRBJ2-7,TRBV6-6,NA,NA,TGTGCCAGCAGCCCGAGGGGGGCCCAAAGCTACGAGCAGTACTTC,CASSPRGAQSYEQYF
TRBJ1-1,TRBV10-2,NA,NA,TGCGCCAGGGGACCTGGGATCATGAACACTGAAGCTTTCTTT,CARGPGIMNTEAFF
TRBJ1-1,TRBV19,NA,NA,TGTGCCAGTAGTATCGAGGCCCAGATAAACACTGAAGCTTTCTTT,CASSIEAQINTEAFF
TRBJ2-7,TRBV9,NA,NA,TGTGCCAGCAGCGCCGGACATGGAGATGGATTTGAGCAGTACTTC,CASSAGHGDGFEQYF
TRBJ1-1,TRBV2,NA,NA,TGTGCCAGCAGTGAAGCGATGGGGGGCACTGAAGCTTTCTTT,CASSEAMGGTEAFF
TRBJ2-1,TRBV10-3,NA,NA,TGTGCCATCAGTGATCCTCAAAGCCGGCCTTACAATGAGCAGTTCTTC,CAISDPQSRPYNEQFF
TRBJ2-7,TRBV4-3,NA,NA,TGCGCCAGCAGCCAAGGGACAGCTACCTACGAGCAGTACTTC,CASSQGTATYEQYF
TRBJ2-7,TRBV7-2,NA,NA,TGTGCCAGCAGCTTAGAGACGTTGCGGCGGAGCGAGCAGTACTTC,CASSLETLRRSEQYF
TRBJ2-3,TRBV6-5,TRBD2,NA,TGTGCCAGCAGTTCGACTAGCGGAGGGGTTACAGATACGCAGTATTTT,CASSSTSGGVTDTQYF
TRBJ2-1,TRBV28,TRBD2,NA,TGTGCCAGCAGGCCTAGCGGGTCCCACTCCCTAAATGAGCAGTTCTTC,CASRPSGSHSLNEQFF
TRBJ2-7,TRBV7-9,NA,NA,TGTGCCAGCAGCTTAACGGGCAGGTTTCCCTACGAGCAGTACTTC,CASSLTGRFPYEQYF
TRBJ2-1,TRBV9,NA,once,TGTGCCAGCAGCTTCGCTCCCAACAATGAGCAGTTCTTC,CASSFAPNNEQFF
TRBJ2-7,TRBV27,NA,NA,TGTGCCAGCAGTTCACAGGGTACCTACGAGCAGTACTTC,CASSSQGTYEQYF
TRBJ2-7,TRBV29-1,TRBD2,NA,TGCAGCGTTGTGGTTAGCGGGATTTACGAGCAGTACTTC,CSVVVSGIYEQYF
TRBJ2-3,TRBV5-1,TRBD1,NA,TGCGCCAGCAGGCTAGGACAGGAGCAGTATTTT,CASRLGQEQYF
TRBJ2-1,TRBV6-6,NA,NA,TGTGCCAGCAGTCACCCAGAGGCAGGCCCCGCGGATGAGCAGTTCTTC,CASSHPEAGPADEQFF
TRBJ2-7,TRBV6-5,NA,once,TGTGCCAGCAGTTACTCAGGGGGCGAGCAGTACTTC,CASSYSGGEQYF
TRBJ2-7,TRBV5-1,NA,NA,TGCGCCAGCAGCCCCCCCGGCGGAGAGCAGTACTTC,CASSPPGGEQYF
TRBJ2-3,TRBV28,TRBD1,once,TGTGCCAGCAGTCTCAAACAGGGGGATACGCAGTATTTT,CASSLKQGDTQYF
TRBJ1-5,TRBV27,NA,NA,TGTGCCAGCAGCCCTGGAGGCAATCAGCCCCAGCATTTT,CASSPGGNQPQHF
TRBJ1-5,TRBV2,NA,NA,TGTGCCAGCAGCGGGATTGGGTCCGAACAGCCCCAGCATTTT,CASSGIGSEQPQHF
TRBJ2-1,TRBV11-2,TRBD2,NA,TGTGCCAGCAGCTTAGGAACTAGCGGGAGTATCAACAATGAGCAGTTCTTC,CASSLGTSGSINNEQFF